This entry concerns a single T cell receptor (beta chain). What it recognizes is unknown. The data originate from a study of identical twins. There are 14 residues in the CDR3. Trimming took off 3 bases at V and 6 bases at J, with 10 bases between the two ends. The germline CDR1 and CDR2 sequences are SGHRS and YFSETQ. TCRdb independently ran MiXCR on the 5' RACE reads; one entry per CDR3 protein. This table holds around 550,000 distinct CDR3 sequences, around 15% found once. Donors uniformly comprised healthy Caucasians. Study outcomes and limitations: Within cord blood, abundant beta clonotypes carried fewer insertions, but memory repertoires showed no such trend.

The same sample was also studied in work on yellow fever vaccine responses in identical twins.

The sequence came from a woman younger than 30 in good health. Sequenced: CD4+ T cells sorted from blood. The chain couples TRBV5-1 to TRBJ1-6; possibly TRBD1 for D (6 bases). CDR3 in amino acids: CASSSGQSNSPLHF. The CDR3 nucleotides read TGCGCCAGCAGCTCCGGACAGAGTAATTCACCCCTCCACTTT.